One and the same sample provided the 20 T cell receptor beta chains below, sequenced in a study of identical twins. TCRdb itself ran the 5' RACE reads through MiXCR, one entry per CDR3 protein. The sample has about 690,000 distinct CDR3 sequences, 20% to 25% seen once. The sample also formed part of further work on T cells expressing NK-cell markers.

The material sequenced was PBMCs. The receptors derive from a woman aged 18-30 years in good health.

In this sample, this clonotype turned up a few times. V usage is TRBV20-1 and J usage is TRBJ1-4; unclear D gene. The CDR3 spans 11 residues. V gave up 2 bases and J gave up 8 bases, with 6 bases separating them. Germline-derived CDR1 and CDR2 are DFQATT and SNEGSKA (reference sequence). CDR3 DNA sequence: TGCAGTGCTAGACAACAGGAAAAACTGTTTTTT. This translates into CSARQQEKLFF.

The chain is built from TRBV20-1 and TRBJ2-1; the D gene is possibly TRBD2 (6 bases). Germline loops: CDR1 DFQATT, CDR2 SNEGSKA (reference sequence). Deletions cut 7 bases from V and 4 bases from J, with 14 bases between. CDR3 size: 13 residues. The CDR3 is CSVRGSLYNEQFF. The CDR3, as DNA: TGCAGTGTCCGGGGGAGTCTATACAATGAGCAGTTCTTC.

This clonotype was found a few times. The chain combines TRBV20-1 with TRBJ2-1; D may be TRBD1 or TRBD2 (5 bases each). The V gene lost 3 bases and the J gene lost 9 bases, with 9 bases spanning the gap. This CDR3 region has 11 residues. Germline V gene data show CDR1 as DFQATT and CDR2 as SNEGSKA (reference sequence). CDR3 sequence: CSARGPREQFF. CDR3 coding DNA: TGCAGTGCTAGGGGACCGCGTGAGCAGTTCTTC.

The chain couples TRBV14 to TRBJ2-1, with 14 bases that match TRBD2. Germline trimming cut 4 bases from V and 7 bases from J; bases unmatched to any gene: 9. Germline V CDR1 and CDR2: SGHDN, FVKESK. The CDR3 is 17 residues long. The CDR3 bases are TGTGCCAGCAGCCCTTATGGACTAGCGGGAGGTAGTAATGAGCAGTTCTTC. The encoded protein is CASSPYGLAGGSNEQFF.

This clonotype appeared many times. CDR3 DNA: TGTGCCAGCAGTGAGGGCAGGGCCTCCGGGGAGCTGTTTTTT. Translation: CASSEGRASGELFF. The J gene is TRBJ2-2, the V gene TRBV6-2 or TRBV6-3; the D gene could be TRBD1 or TRBD2 (5 bases each). Per the germline V gene, CDR1 is MNHEY and CDR2 is SVGEGT. V was pared by 5 bases and J by 6 bases, with 13 bases between. CDR3 size: 14 residues.

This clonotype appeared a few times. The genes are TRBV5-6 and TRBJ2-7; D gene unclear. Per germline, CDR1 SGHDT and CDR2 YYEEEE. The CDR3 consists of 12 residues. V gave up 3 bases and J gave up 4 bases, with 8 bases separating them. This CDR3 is CASSSAEYEQYF. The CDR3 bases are TGTGCCAGCAGCTCCGCTGAATACGAGCAGTACTTC.

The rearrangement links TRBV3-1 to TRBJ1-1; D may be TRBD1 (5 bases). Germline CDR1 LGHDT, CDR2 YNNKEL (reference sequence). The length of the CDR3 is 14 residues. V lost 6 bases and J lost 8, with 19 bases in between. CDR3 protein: CASRRREGMAEAFF. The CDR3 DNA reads TGTGCCAGCAGGCGAAGGGAGGGGATGGCGGAAGCTTTCTTT.

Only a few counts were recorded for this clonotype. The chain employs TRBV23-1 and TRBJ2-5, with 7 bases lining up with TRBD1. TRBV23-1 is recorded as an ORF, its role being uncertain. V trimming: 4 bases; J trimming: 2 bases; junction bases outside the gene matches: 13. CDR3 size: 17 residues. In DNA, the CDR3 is TGCGCCAGCAGTCTCCGTCGGAAGACAGGGACACAAGAGACCCAGTACTTC. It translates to CASSLRRKTGTQETQYF.

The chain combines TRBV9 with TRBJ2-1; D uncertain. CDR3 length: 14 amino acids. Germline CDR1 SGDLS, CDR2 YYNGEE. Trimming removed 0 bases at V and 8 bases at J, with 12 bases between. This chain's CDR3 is CASSVGSDGDEQFF. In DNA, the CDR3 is TGTGCCAGCAGCGTAGGTTCGGATGGGGATGAGCAGTTCTTC.

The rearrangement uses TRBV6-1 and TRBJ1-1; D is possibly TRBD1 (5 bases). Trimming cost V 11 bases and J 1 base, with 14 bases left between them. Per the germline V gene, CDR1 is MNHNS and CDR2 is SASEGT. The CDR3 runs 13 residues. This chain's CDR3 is CAGSRVENTEAFF. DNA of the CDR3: TGTGCCGGATCCAGGGTTGAGAACACTGAAGCTTTCTTT.

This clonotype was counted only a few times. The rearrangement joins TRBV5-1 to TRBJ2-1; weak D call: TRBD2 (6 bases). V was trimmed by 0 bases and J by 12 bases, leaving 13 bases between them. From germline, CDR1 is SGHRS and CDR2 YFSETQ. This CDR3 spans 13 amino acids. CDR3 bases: TGCGCCAGCAGCTTGGAGGGGACGGGAGTGCAGTTCTTC. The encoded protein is CASSLEGTGVQFF.

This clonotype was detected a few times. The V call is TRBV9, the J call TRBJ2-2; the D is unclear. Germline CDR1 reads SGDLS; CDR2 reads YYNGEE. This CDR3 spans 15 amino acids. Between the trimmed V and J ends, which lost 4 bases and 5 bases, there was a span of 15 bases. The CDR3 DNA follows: TGTGCCAGCAGCTCCCCCGGGTCAAGGACCGGGGAGCTGTTTTTT. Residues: CASSSPGSRTGELFF.

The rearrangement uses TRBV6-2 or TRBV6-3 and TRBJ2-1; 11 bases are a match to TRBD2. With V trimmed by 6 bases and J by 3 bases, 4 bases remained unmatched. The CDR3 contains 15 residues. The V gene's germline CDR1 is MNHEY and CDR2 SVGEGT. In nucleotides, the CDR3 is TGTGCCAGCAGCAGACTAGCGGGAATCTACAATGAGCAGTTCTTC. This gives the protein CASSRLAGIYNEQFF.

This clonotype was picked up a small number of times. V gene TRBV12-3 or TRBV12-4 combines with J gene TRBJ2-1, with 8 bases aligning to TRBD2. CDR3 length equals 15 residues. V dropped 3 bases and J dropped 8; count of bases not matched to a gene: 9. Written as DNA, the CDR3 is TGTGCCAGCAGTTTCGTCTCGGGGGGGCCGTATGAGCAGTTCTTC. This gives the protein CASSFVSGGPYEQFF.

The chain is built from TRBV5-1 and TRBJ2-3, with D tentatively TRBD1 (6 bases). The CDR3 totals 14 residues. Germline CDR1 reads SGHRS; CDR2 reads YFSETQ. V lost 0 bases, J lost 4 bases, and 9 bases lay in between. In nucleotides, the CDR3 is TGCGCCAGCAGCTTGGGCAAGGGGGCAGATACGCAGTATTTT. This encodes CASSLGKGADTQYF.

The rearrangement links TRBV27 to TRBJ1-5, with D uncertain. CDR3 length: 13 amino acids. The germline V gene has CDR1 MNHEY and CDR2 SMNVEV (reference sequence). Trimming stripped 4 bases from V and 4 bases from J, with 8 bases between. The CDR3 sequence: CASSSRRNQPQHF. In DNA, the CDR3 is TGTGCCAGCAGTTCCCGTCGAAATCAGCCCCAGCATTTT.

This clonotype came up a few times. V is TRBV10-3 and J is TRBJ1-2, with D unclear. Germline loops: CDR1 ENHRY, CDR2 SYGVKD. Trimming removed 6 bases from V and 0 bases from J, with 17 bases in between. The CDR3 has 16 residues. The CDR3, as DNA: TGTGCCATCAGGAGGGCCCTCGGGGTAGCTAACTATGGCTACACCTTC. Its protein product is CAIRRALGVANYGYTF.

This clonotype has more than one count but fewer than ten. The CDR3 reads CASSPGGQWDYGYTF. In DNA form, the CDR3 reads TGCGCCAGCAGCCCCGGGGGACAGTGGGACTATGGCTACACCTTC. The chain carries TRBV5-1 and TRBJ1-2; 7 bases line up with TRBD1. Trimming took 4 bases from V and 3 from J; bases not matched to a gene: 9. This CDR3 region has 15 residues. Germline assignment: CDR1 SGHRS and CDR2 YFSETQ. The complete variable domain, with remaining parts taken from reference TRBV5-1 and TRBJ1-2, reads KAGVTQTPRYLIKTRGQQVTLSCSPISGHRSVSWYQQTPGQGLQFLFEYFSETQRNKGNFPGRFSGRQFSNSRSEMNVSTLELGDSALYLCASSPGGQWDYGYTFGSGTRLTVV.

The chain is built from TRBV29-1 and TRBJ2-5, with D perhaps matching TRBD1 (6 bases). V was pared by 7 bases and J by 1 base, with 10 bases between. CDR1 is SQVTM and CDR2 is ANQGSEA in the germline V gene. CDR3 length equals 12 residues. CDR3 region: CSGGQLQETQYF. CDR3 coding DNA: TGCAGCGGGGGACAACTCCAAGAGACCCAGTACTTC.

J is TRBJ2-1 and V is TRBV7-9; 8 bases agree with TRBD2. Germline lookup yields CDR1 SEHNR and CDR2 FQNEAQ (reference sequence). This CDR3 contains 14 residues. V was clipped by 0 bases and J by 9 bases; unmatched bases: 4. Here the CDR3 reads CASSLAGTRIEQFF. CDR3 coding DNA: TGTGCCAGCAGCTTAGCCGGGACTAGGATTGAGCAGTTCTTC. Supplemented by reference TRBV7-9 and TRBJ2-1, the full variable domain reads DTGVSQNPRHKITKRGQNVTFRCDPISEHNRLYWYRQTLGQGPEFLTYFQNEAQLEKSRLLSDRFSAERPKGSFSTLEIQRTEQGDSAMYLCASSLAGTRIEQFFGPGTRLTVL.